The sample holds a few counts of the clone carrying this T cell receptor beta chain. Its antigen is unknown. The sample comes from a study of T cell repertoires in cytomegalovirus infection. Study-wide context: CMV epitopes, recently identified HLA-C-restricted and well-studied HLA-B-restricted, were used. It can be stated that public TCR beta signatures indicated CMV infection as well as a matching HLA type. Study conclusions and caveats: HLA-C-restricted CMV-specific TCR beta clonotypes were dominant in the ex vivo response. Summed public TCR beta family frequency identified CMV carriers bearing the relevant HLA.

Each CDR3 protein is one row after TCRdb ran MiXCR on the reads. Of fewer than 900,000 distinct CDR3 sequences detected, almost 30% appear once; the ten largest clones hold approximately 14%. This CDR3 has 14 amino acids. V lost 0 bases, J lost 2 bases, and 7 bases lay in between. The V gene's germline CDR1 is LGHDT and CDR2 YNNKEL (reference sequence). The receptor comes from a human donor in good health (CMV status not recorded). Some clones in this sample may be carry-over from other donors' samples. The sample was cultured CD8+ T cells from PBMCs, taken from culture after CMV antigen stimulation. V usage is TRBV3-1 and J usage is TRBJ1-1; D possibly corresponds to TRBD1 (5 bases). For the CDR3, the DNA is TGTGCCAGCAGCCAAGACTGGGGCAACACTGAAGCTTTCTTT. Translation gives CASSQDWGNTEAFF.